The present T cell receptor beta chain was sequenced within a study of blood T cells in healthy people across ages. The use of a sample-barcoded 5' primer and a J-beta primer mix characterized a second PCR of about 7 to 12 cycles. Template switching added a 12-random-nucleotide identifier to every cDNA molecule. TCRdb processed the 5' RACE reads anew with MiXCR; each CDR3 protein has one entry. The table lists more than 900,000 distinct CDR3 sequences, 20% to 25% of them singletons. Germline V gives CDR1 SQVTM, CDR2 ANQGSEA. V dropped 7 bases and J dropped 1; count of bases not matched to a gene: 15. This CDR3 spans 18 amino acids. These data were also reused for a study on T cells of mothers and their children. That study adds: Samples were obtained from three healthy Caucasian mothers and their six children.

This clonotype originated in a girl aged 2-10 years in good health. Sequenced input: blood. The V gene is TRBV29-1, the J gene TRBJ2-2; 10 bases are a match to TRBD1. CDR3 nucleotide sequence: TGCAGCGCGACCGCGGGGACAGGGGAAACACTGAACACCGGGGAGCTGTTTTTT. It specifies CSATAGTGETLNTGELFF.